These 27 T cell receptor beta chains were all obtained from the same sample, sequenced in a study of T cell repertoires in cytomegalovirus infection. MiXCR, run by TCRdb on the reads, gives a single entry per CDR3 protein. Here the sample spans more than 400,000 distinct CDR3 sequences, more than 20% being singletons. Sequenced sample: PBMCs. The source of these receptors is a human donor in good health (CMV status not recorded). Some clones in this sample may be carry-over from other donors' samples.

The chain joins TRBV6-1 to TRBJ2-5, with TRBD2 matching 8 bases. The V segment lost 8 bases and the J segment 0 bases; nucleotides outside the gene matches: 8. Germline V CDR1 and CDR2: MNHNS, SASEGT. The CDR3 length is 15 residues. CDR3 region: CASRAGTSDQETQYF. The CDR3 DNA is TGTGCCAGCCGAGCCGGGACTAGTGACCAAGAGACCCAGTACTTC.

The table lists this clonotype with many counts. This chain uses TRBV7-2 with TRBJ1-2; D is unclear. CDR3 length: 13 amino acids. V was shortened by 2 bases and J by 2 bases, with 6 bases between the two germline ends. The germline CDR1 and CDR2 sequences are SGHTA and FQGNSA. The CDR3 DNA reads TGTGCCAGCAGCTTAAACACCAACTATGGCTACACCTTC. Translating it yields CASSLNTNYGYTF. Based on the CDR3 plus reference TRBV7-2 and TRBJ1-2, the full variable domain is GAGVSQSPSNKVTEKGKDVELRCDPISGHTALYWYRQSLGQGLEFLIYFQGNSAPDKSGLPSDRFSAERTGGSVSTLTIQRTQQEDSAVYLCASSLNTNYGYTFGSGTRLTVV.

The J gene is TRBJ2-2, the V gene TRBV10-1; TRBD2 aligns across 8 bases. The CDR3 loop spans 14 amino acids. V was clipped by 3 bases and J by 3 bases; unmatched bases: 0. Germline V gene data show CDR1 as WNHNN and CDR2 as SYGVQD (reference sequence). The CDR3 coding sequence is TGCGCCAGCAGTGACGGGAGGGACACCGGGGAGCTGTTTTTT. Protein: CASSDGRDTGELFF.

V and J are TRBV7-2 and TRBJ1-2, with D possibly being TRBD1 (5 bases). V lost 0 bases and J lost 13, with 12 bases in between. The CDR3 totals 12 residues. CDR1 and CDR2 from the germline V gene are SGHTA and FQGNSA. The CDR3 loop is CASSLAHGGSTF. The CDR3 coding sequence is TGTGCCAGCAGCTTAGCGCACGGGGGGAGCACCTTC.

This clonotype has a handful of counts. The J gene is TRBJ2-3, the V gene TRBV10-3, with D possibly matching TRBD2 (6 bases). The V gene's germline CDR1 is ENHRY and CDR2 SYGVKD. This CDR3 is built from 13 residues. V lost 4 bases to trimming and J lost 5 bases, with 10 bases between them. The CDR3 region has the DNA TGTGCCATCAGTGCGGGGGTTGGAGATACGCAGTATTTT. Its protein product is CAISAGVGDTQYF.

Only a few counts were recorded for this clonotype. J is TRBJ2-7 and V is TRBV11-2; D assignment may be TRBD1 or TRBD2 (5 bases each). This CDR3 spans 15 amino acids. V shed 5 bases and J shed 0 bases, with 14 bases lying between them. Germline V gene data show CDR1 as SGHAT and CDR2 as FQNNGV. CDR3 nucleotide sequence: TGTGCCAGCAGCCTAGTCGAGGGGTACTCCTACGAGCAGTACTTC. It translates to CASSLVEGYSYEQYF. The full variable domain, completed using reference TRBV11-2 and TRBJ2-7, is EAGVAQSPRYKIIEKRQSVAFWCNPISGHATLYWYQQILGQGPKLLIQFQNNGVVDDSQLPKDRFSAERLKGVDSTLKIQPAKLEDSAVYLCASSLVEGYSYEQYFGPGTRLTVT.

This clonotype was seen at least ten times. The chain couples TRBV6-5 to TRBJ2-3; 12 nucleotides line up with TRBD2. Germline V lookup: CDR1 MNHEY, CDR2 SVGAGI. The CDR3 runs to 16 residues. V trimming: 6 bases; J trimming: 7 bases; junction bases outside the gene matches: 11. DNA for the CDR3: TGTGCCAGCAGCTGGACTAGCGGGATTGGTGGAAATACGCAGTATTTT. It translates to CASSWTSGIGGNTQYF.

This clonotype appeared many times. The rearrangement links TRBV12-3 or TRBV12-4 to TRBJ2-1, with 11 positions matching TRBD2. The length of the CDR3 is 14 residues. Trimming took 6 bases from V and 5 from J; bases not matched to a gene: 3. In DNA form, the CDR3 reads TGTGCCAGCAGCCTAGCGGGGGGTCACAATGAGCAGTTCTTC. As protein: CASSLAGGHNEQFF.

This clonotype was observed many times. This chain uses TRBV5-6 with TRBJ2-3, with a weak D call TRBD2 (5 bases). The germline V gene encodes CDR1 SGHDT and CDR2 YYEEEE. This CDR3 comprises 17 residues. With 4 bases removed from V and 3 bases from J, the gap between germline ends came to 21 bases. The CDR3 sequence: CASSARPWELRTDTQYF. DNA for the CDR3: TGTGCCAGCAGCGCCCGCCCCTGGGAGTTGAGAACAGATACGCAGTATTTT.

The chain employs TRBV6-2 or TRBV6-3 and TRBJ2-7, with unresolved D. Trimming removed 6 bases from V and 5 bases from J, with 14 bases in between. The CDR3 runs to 13 residues. Germline-derived CDR1 and CDR2 are MNHEY and SVGEGT. The CDR3 loop reads CASRRTSRDEQYV. In DNA, the CDR3 is TGTGCCAGCAGACGAACCTCTCGGGACGAGCAGTACGTC.

This rearrangement joins TRBV4-1 to TRBJ2-5; the match to TRBD1 covers 7 bases. Germline V gene lookup returns CDR1 MGHRA and CDR2 YSYEKL. The CDR3 spans 14 residues. V lost 2 bases to trimming and J lost 4 bases; unmatched junction nucleotides: 4. The CDR3 nucleotides read TGCGCCAGCAGCCAATTAGACAGGGCAGAGACCCAGTACTTC. Protein sequence: CASSQLDRAETQYF.

The chain has TRBV15 and TRBJ2-5; 10 bases align to TRBD2. In germline, CDR1 is LNHNV, CDR2 YYDKDF (reference sequence). The CDR3 covers 16 residues. V shed 0 bases and J 6 bases; nucleotides not matched to a gene: 7. CDR3 DNA: TGTGCCACCAGCAGAGATTTGCCTAGCGGGAGCAAGACCCAGTACTTC. This encodes CATSRDLPSGSKTQYF.

This clonotype showed up just once. The J gene is TRBJ2-3, the V gene TRBV20-1; D remains ambiguous. The CDR3 has 14 amino acids. V dropped 3 bases and J dropped 3 bases, with 13 bases sitting between them. Germline V gives CDR1 DFQATT, CDR2 SNEGSKA (reference sequence). The CDR3 protein is CSARDGRWTDTQYF. The CDR3 DNA follows: TGCAGTGCTAGGGACGGCAGGTGGACAGATACGCAGTATTTT.

The chain has TRBV4-3 and TRBJ2-5, with a possible D match to TRBD1 (6 bases). The CDR3 covers 15 residues. The ends were cut back, 2 bases at V and 2 bases at J, with 12 bases in the middle. Germline V gene sequence: CDR1 LGHNA, CDR2 YSLEER. CDR3 sequence: CASSQTRTAQETQYF. The CDR3, as DNA: TGCGCCAGCAGCCAAACCCGGACAGCACAAGAGACCCAGTACTTC.

The chain uses TRBV9 and TRBJ2-1, with D perhaps TRBD2 (5 bases). V lost 3 bases and J 6 bases, leaving 10 bases between the germline ends. The length of the CDR3 is 13 residues. Looked up from germline, CDR1 is SGDLS and CDR2 is YYNGEE. For the CDR3, the DNA is TGTGCCAGCAGCGCCGCGACTATCAATGAGCAGTTCTTC. Its protein product is CASSAATINEQFF.

This clonotype has a handful of counts. This chain joins TRBV24-1 and TRBJ2-5, with 8 bases fitting TRBD2. The length of the CDR3 is 15 residues. Germline V gene sequence: CDR1 KGHDR, CDR2 SFDVKD. V was pared by 5 bases and J by 5 bases, with 9 bases of the junction left unmatched. CDR3 sequence: CATSAIAGGAETQYF. CDR3 sequence (DNA): TGTGCCACCAGTGCAATCGCGGGAGGAGCGGAGACCCAGTACTTC.

This clonotype came up a few times. This chain links TRBV18 with TRBJ2-6, with a weak D call TRBD2 (6 bases). There are 18 residues in the CDR3. CDR1 and CDR2 from the germline V gene are KGHSH and LQKENI. V dropped 1 base and J dropped 0 bases, with 13 bases sitting between them. CDR3 amino acids: CASSPLAGPSSGANVLTF. CDR3 DNA sequence: TGTGCCAGCTCACCACTGGCGGGACCTTCCTCTGGGGCCAACGTCCTGACTTTC.

In this sample, this clonotype turned up a few times. The V gene is TRBV12-3 or TRBV12-4, the J gene TRBJ2-3, with D perhaps being TRBD1 or TRBD2 (5 bases each). The CDR3 has 16 amino acids. V lost 5 bases and J 2 bases, leaving 17 bases between the germline ends. CDR3 amino acids: CASSGLGRDPTDTQYF. The CDR3 region has the DNA TGTGCCAGCAGTGGCTTGGGACGGGACCCCACAGATACGCAGTATTTT.

This chain joins TRBV11-3 and TRBJ2-6; tentative D call: TRBD2 (6 bases). This CDR3 is built from 17 residues. Trimming shortened V by 5 bases and J by 0 bases, and 14 bases separated the two germline ends. Germline CDR1 and CDR2: SGHNT and YENEEA. CDR3 loop: CASSPGVVSSGANVLTF. The CDR3 nucleotides read TGTGCCAGCAGCCCGGGGGTGGTCAGCTCTGGGGCCAACGTCCTGACTTTC. Combining the CDR3 with reference TRBV11-3 and TRBJ2-6 gives the whole variable domain EAGVVQSPRYKIIEKKQPVAFWCNPISGHNTLYWYLQNLGQGPELLIRYENEEAVDDSQLPKDRFSAERLKGVDSTLKIQPAELGDSAVYLCASSPGVVSSGANVLTFGAGSRLTVL.

A few counts support this clonotype. This chain uses TRBV28 with TRBJ2-7, with 10 bases lining up with TRBD2. Germline CDR1 and CDR2: MDHEN and SYDVKM. The ends lost 3 bases at V and 3 bases at J; junction bases unmatched: 8. This CDR3 contains 16 residues. The CDR3 spells CASSFSLAGEFYEQYF. DNA for the CDR3: TGTGCCAGCAGTTTTTCCCTAGCGGGAGAGTTCTACGAGCAGTACTTC.

This clonotype appeared many times. The chain carries TRBV11-1 and TRBJ2-4; a possible D gene is TRBD2 (5 bases). The CDR3 is 12 amino acids. V gave up 3 bases and J gave up 8 bases, with 8 bases separating them. Germline V gene lookup returns CDR1 SGHAT and CDR2 FQDESV (reference sequence). In nucleotides, the CDR3 is TGTGCCAGCAGCTTCGAGCGGCACATTCAGTACTTC. Translation: CASSFERHIQYF.

At least ten counts were recorded for this clonotype. This chain connects TRBV7-2 to TRBJ2-1; the D gene is possibly TRBD2 (6 bases). Trimming removed 5 bases at V and 8 bases at J, with 13 bases between. The CDR3 is 13 amino acids. Germline V CDR1 and CDR2: SGHTA, FQGNSA. DNA for the CDR3: TGTGCCAGCAGCATGACTAGGTCCCATGAGCAGTTCTTC. This gives the protein CASSMTRSHEQFF. Variable domain in full (rest from reference TRBV7-2 and TRBJ2-1): GAGVSQSPSNKVTEKGKDVELRCDPISGHTALYWYRQSLGQGLEFLIYFQGNSAPDKSGLPSDRFSAERTGGSVSTLTIQRTQQEDSAVYLCASSMTRSHEQFFGPGTRLTVL.

This clonotype was seen a handful of times. The chain is built from TRBV9 and TRBJ1-2; 7 nucleotides line up with TRBD1. CDR1 is SGDLS and CDR2 is YYNGEE in the germline V gene. The CDR3 loop spans 17 amino acids. With V trimmed by 0 bases and J by 2 bases, 10 bases remained unmatched. The CDR3 here is CASSVAGDRVGNYGYTF. Written as DNA, the CDR3 is TGTGCCAGCAGCGTAGCCGGAGACAGGGTTGGGAACTATGGCTACACCTTC.

This chain links TRBV3-1 with TRBJ1-2; D is perhaps TRBD1 (5 bases). The V gene lost 4 bases and the J gene lost 6 bases, with 15 bases spanning the gap. The CDR3 has 14 residues. Germline CDR1 LGHDT, CDR2 YNNKEL (reference sequence). The CDR3 sequence is CASSLTAEGHGYTF. The CDR3 DNA reads TGTGCCAGCAGCCTAACGGCGGAGGGACATGGCTACACCTTC.

This clonotype has more than one count but fewer than ten. The genes are TRBV9 and TRBJ2-5; D is perhaps TRBD1 (6 bases). The CDR3 runs to 12 residues. Deletions cut 5 bases from V and 2 bases from J, with 7 bases between. Germline loops: CDR1 SGDLS, CDR2 YYNGEE. The CDR3 loop reads CASRGQQETQYF. CDR3 coding DNA: TGTGCCAGCAGAGGACAGCAAGAGACCCAGTACTTC.

The chain links TRBV6-2 or TRBV6-3 to TRBJ1-1; unclear D gene. Germline V gene sequence: CDR1 MNHEY, CDR2 SVGEGT. V dropped 1 base and J dropped 1 base, with 13 bases sitting between them. This CDR3 is 16 amino acids long. The CDR3 nucleotides read TGTGCCAGCAGTTACTGGGCAGACCCTCCGAACACTGAAGCTTTCTTT. Protein product: CASSYWADPPNTEAFF.

This clonotype was seen at least ten times. The chain has TRBV7-2 and TRBJ1-3, with no clear D. Trimming took off 6 bases at V and 2 bases at J, with 8 bases between the two ends. CDR3 size: 13 residues. Germline V lookup: CDR1 SGHTA, CDR2 FQGNSA. CDR3 sequence reads: CASRLEPGNTIYF. CDR3 sequence (DNA): TGTGCCAGCAGGCTAGAACCTGGAAACACCATATATTTT.